The clone carrying this TCR beta chain has just a few counts. The genes and germline here are from mouse. With the read ending 4 residues before the CDR3 end, the germline J gene is used to fill in that end. Other DNA sequences within the sample encode an identical CDR3. The data derive from a study of CD8+ T cells in alopecia areata. In germline, CDR1 is NNHDY, CDR2 SYVADS. With 1 base clipped from V and 2 bases from J, the junction kept 2 bases outside the gene matches. The CDR3 is made up of 14 amino acids. The authors extracted RNA and reverse transcribed it into cDNA as the sequencing template. The repertoire was sequenced with immunoSEQ multiplex PCR; TCRdb's copy has only in-frame clones and lacks some. Listed for the sample are over 250,000 clones, none seen a single time. Researchers sorted pooled cutaneous lymph node cells on the basis of CD4, CD8alpha, NKG2D, NKG2ACE and other markers.

The sequenced sample was CD4+ T cells sorted from a lymph node. This TCR was recovered from a C3H/HeJ mouse with alopecia areata. The mice in this strain carry MHC haplotype H2-k. This chain uses TRBV13-3 with TRBJ1-2; 7 nucleotides align to TRBD1. Incomplete CDR3 DNA: TGTGCCAGCAGTGATAGGGGGCTGAACTCC. Protein product: CASSDRGLNS. The whole CDR3 region reads CASSDRGLNSDYTF.